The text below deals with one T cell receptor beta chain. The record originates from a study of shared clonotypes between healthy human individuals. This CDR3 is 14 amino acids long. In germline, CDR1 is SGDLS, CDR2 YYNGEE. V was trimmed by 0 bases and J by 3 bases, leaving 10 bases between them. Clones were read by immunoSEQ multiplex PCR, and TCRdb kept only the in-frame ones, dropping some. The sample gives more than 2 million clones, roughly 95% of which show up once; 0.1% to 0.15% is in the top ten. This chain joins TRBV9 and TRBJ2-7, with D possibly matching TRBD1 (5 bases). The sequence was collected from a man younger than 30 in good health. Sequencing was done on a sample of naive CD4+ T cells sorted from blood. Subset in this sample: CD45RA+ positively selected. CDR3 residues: CASSVGDRVYEQYF. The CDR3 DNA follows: TGTGCCAGCAGCGTAGGAGACAGAGTCTACGAGCAGTACTTC.